This note documents a single T cell receptor beta chain sequence. The sample originates from a study of blood T cell repertoires in COVID-19. The CDR3 has 20 residues. V lost 5 bases and J 0 bases, leaving 28 bases between the germline ends. Germline CDR1 and CDR2: SGHTA and FQGTGA. The data were produced by immunoSEQ multiplex PCR, yet TCRdb's version contains in-frame clones alone and is incomplete. The sample consists of roughly 270,000 clones, roughly 87% of them appearing once. Sequencing was carried out using peripheral blood. V gene TRBV7-3 combines with J gene TRBJ1-1, with D perhaps matching TRBD1 (5 bases). The clonotype comes from a man aged 18 to 30 with active or convalescent COVID-19. The CDR3 DNA sequence: TGTGCCAGCAGCCCGCGGCCCGCTCGACAGCACGCCTACATGAACACTGAAGCTTTCTTT. Protein product: CASSPRPARQHAYMNTEAFF.